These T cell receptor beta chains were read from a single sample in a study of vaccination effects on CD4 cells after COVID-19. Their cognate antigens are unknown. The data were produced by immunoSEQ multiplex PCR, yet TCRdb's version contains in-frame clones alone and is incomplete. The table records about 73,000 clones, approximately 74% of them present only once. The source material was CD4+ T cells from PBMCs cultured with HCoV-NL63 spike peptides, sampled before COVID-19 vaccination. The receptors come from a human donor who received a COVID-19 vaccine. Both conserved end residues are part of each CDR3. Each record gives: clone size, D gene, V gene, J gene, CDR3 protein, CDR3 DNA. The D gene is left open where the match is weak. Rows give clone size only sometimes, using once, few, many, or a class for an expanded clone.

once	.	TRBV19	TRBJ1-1	CASSIGPGLSTEAFF	TGTGCCAGTAGTATAGGTCCGGGGTTGAGCACTGAAGCTTTCTTT
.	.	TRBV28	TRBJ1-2	CASRVNLNYGYTF	TGTGCCAGCAGGGTCAACTTGAACTATGGCTACACCTTC
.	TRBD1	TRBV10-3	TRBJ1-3	CAISDRTGGNTIYF	TGTGCCATCAGTGACCGGACAGGGGGAAACACCATATATTTT
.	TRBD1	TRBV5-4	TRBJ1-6	CASSSTGTGSSPLHF	TGTGCCAGCAGCTCCACCGGGACAGGGAGTTCACCCCTCCACTTT
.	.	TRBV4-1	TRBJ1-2	CASSPSGSDPASGYGYTF	TGCGCCAGCAGCCCGTCGGGGTCGGATCCAGCGTCGGGCTATGGCTACACCTTC
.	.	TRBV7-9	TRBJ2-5	CASSPTRETQYF	TGTGCCAGCAGCCCGACACGAGAGACCCAGTACTTC
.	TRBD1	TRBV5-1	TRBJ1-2	CASSRGQGEGYTF	TGCGCCAGCAGCCGGGGACAGGGAGAGGGCTACACCTTC
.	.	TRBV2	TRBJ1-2	CASSEGQTYGYTF	TGTGCCAGCAGTGAAGGACAAACCTATGGCTACACCTTC
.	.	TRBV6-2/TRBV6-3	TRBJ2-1	CASSYGRGYYNEQFF	TGTGCCAGCAGTTACGGCAGGGGATACTACAATGAGCAGTTCTTC
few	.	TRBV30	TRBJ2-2	CAWSVLVSTGELFF	TGTGCCTGGAGTGTGTTGGTATCGACCGGGGAGCTGTTTTTT
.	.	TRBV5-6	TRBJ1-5	CASSSRGGSNQPQHF	TGTGCCAGCAGCTCGAGGGGGGGGAGCAATCAGCCCCAGCATTTT
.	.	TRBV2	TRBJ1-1	CASSQGNTEAFF	TGTGCCAGCAGTCAGGGAAACACTGAAGCTTTCTTT
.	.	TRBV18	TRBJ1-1	CASSPVFRTETDTEAFF	TGTGCCAGCTCACCTGTTTTCCGGACAGAAACTGACACTGAAGCTTTCTTT
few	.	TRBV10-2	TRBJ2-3	CASSEMGFAIRTDTQYF	TGCGCCAGCAGTGAGATGGGGTTTGCCATCCGCACAGATACGCAGTATTTT
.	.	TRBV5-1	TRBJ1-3	CASSLEGTGNTIYF	TGCGCCAGCAGCTTGGAGGGGACAGGAAACACCATATATTTT
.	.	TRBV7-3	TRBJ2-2	CASSDYGGELFF	TGTGCCAGCAGTGATTATGGCGGGGAGCTGTTTTTT
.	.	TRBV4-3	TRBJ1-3	CASSQEGRAGNTIYF	TGCGCCAGCAGCCAAGAAGGCAGAGCTGGAAACACCATATATTTT
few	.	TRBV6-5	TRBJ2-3	CASSYQGGDTQYF	TGTGCCAGCAGTTACCAGGGGGGAGATACGCAGTATTTT
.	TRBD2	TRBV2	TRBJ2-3	CAESLAGGITDTQYF	TGTGCCGAATCCTTAGCGGGGGGGATCACAGATACGCAGTATTTT
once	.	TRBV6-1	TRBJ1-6	CASSEQDDSPLHF	TGTGCCAGCAGTGAGCAGGACGATTCACCCCTCCACTTT
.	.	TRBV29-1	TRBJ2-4	CSAREKNIQYF	TGCAGCGCCAGGGAGAAAAACATTCAGTACTTC
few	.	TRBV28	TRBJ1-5	CASSLSAAGQPQHF	TGTGCCAGCAGTTTGTCAGCAGCAGGTCAGCCCCAGCATTTT
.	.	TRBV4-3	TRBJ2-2	CASSQVANGELFF	TGCGCCAGCAGCCAAGTGGCTAACGGGGAGCTGTTTTTT
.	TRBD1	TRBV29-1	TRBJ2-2	CSVLGQANTGELFF	TGCAGCGTCCTGGGACAGGCGAACACCGGGGAGCTGTTTTTT
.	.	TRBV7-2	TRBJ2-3	CASSSAMGSTDTQYF	TGTGCCAGCAGCTCTGCTATGGGAAGCACAGATACGCAGTATTTT
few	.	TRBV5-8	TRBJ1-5	CASSLRPQHF	TGTGCCAGCAGCTTAAGGCCCCAGCATTTT
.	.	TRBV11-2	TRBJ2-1	CASSLLYNEQFF	TGTGCCAGCAGCTTACTCTACAATGAGCAGTTCTTC
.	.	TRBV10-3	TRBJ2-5	CAISESTAKETQYF	TGTGCCATCAGTGAGTCGACGGCCAAAGAGACCCAGTACTTC
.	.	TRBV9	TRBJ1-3	CASSVQGSGNTIYF	TGTGCCAGCAGCGTACAGGGATCTGGAAACACCATATATTTT
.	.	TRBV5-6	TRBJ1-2	CASSLIDIYGYTF	TGTGCCAGCAGCTTGATTGACATTTATGGCTACACCTTC
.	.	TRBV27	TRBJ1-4	CASSLRTMDNEKLFF	TGTGCCAGCAGTCTCCGGACTATGGACAATGAAAAACTGTTTTTT
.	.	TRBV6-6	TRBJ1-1	CASSYSSAHGRAEAFF	TGTGCCAGCAGTTACTCCTCGGCCCATGGTAGGGCTGAAGCTTTCTTT
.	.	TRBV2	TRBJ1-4	CASSIGEKLFF	TGTGCCAGCAGTATTGGCGAAAAACTGTTTTTT
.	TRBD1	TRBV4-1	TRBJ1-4	CASSQGGGTGLKLFF	TGCGCCAGCAGCCAAGGTGGCGGGACAGGGCTAAAACTGTTTTTT
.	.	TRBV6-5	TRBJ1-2	CASSFSGAGSYGYTF	TGTGCCAGCAGTTTCTCAGGGGCGGGGAGCTATGGCTACACCTTC
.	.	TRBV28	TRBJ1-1	CASSSGSVYHEAFF	TGTGCCAGCAGCTCCGGGTCCGTGTATCATGAAGCTTTCTTT
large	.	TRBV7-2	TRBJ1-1	CASSPYQSTEAFF	TGTGCCAGCAGCCCTTATCAAAGCACTGAAGCTTTCTTT
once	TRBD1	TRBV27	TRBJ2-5	CASSPFRQGAGETQYF	TGTGCCAGCAGTCCGTTCCGACAGGGGGCCGGAGAGACCCAGTACTTC
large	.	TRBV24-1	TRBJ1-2	CATSDRTAWGYGYTF	TGTGCCACCAGTGACAGGACAGCTTGGGGCTATGGCTACACCTTC
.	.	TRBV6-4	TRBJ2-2	CASSAGNTGELFF	TGTGCCAGCAGTGCTGGGAACACCGGGGAGCTGTTTTTT
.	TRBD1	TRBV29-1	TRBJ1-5	CSVGTANQPQHF	TGCAGCGTAGGGACAGCCAATCAGCCCCAGCATTTT
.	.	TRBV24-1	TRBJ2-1	CATSDQTRGGGNEQFF	TGTGCCACCAGTGACCAGACTAGGGGTGGTGGCAATGAGCAGTTCTTC
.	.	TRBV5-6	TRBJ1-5	CASSLDGRDDQPQHF	TGTGCCAGCAGCTTGGACGGTAGGGATGATCAGCCCCAGCATTTT
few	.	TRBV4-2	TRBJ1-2	CASSQEVAGVRAGYTF	TGTGCCAGCAGCCAAGAAGTCGCCGGAGTTAGGGCTGGCTACACCTTC
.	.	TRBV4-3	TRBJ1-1	CASSQESGGWAEAFF	TGCGCCAGCAGCCAAGAGTCTGGGGGGTGGGCTGAAGCTTTCTTT
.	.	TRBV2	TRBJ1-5	CASSPGPNSNQPQHF	TGTGCCAGCAGCCCCGGGCCTAATAGCAATCAGCCCCAGCATTTT
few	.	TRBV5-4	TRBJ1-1	CASSLEGGIAEAFF	TGTGCCAGCAGCTTGGAAGGGGGGATAGCGGAAGCTTTCTTT
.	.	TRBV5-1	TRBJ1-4	CASSLAGPDEKLFF	TGCGCCAGCAGCTTGGCAGGTCCGGATGAAAAACTGTTTTTT
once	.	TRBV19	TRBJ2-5	CASSIDEETQYF	TGTGCCAGTAGTATAGATGAGGAGACCCAGTACTTC
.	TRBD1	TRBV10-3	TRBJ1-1	CAISEGDRDAFF	TGTGCCATCAGTGAGGGGGACAGGGACGCTTTCTTT
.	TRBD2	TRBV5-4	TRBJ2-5	CASSLSAGGPGTQYF	TGTGCCAGCAGCTTGTCAGCGGGGGGGCCCGGGACCCAGTACTTC
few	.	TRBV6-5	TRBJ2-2	CASLKFSTAGELFF	TGTGCCAGCCTCAAGTTTTCGACCGCCGGGGAGCTGTTTTTT